The 15 T cell receptor beta chains below come from one sample, sequenced in a study of shared clonotypes between healthy human individuals. Some clones are missing from TCRdb's copy, which holds only in-frame ones; the method was immunoSEQ multiplex PCR. The sample shows about 2,500,000 clones, about 92% of them seen only once. The specimen sequenced was naive CD4+ T cells sorted from blood. Subset noted: CD45RA+ positively selected. These receptors all come from a man between 18 and 35 years old in good health.

The chain is built from TRBV7-2 and TRBJ2-1; D possibly corresponds to TRBD2 (6 bases). The CDR3 runs to 16 residues. Germline V lookup: CDR1 SGHTA, CDR2 FQGNSA. Trimming pared 2 bases from V and 4 bases from J, leaving 15 bases between. DNA for the CDR3: TGTGCCAGCAGCTTACGTCGGCTAGCGACATACAATGAGCAGTTCTTC. Its translation is CASSLRRLATYNEQFF.

The chain couples TRBV19 to TRBJ2-6; D remains ambiguous. Germline CDR1 LNHDA, CDR2 SQIVND (reference sequence). There are 18 residues in the CDR3. The V end was cut by 5 bases, the J end by 1 base, with 18 bases between. The CDR3 region is CASSQPPGRRSGANVLTF. The CDR3 region has the DNA TGTGCCAGTAGTCAACCGCCAGGTAGGCGATCTGGGGCCAACGTCCTGACTTTC.

CDR3 amino acids: CASSLRALSPSGDSYEQYF. The DNA of the CDR3 is TGTGCCAGCAGCTTAAGGGCACTATCCCCCAGCGGGGACTCCTACGAGCAGTACTTC. The chain has TRBV7-3 and TRBJ2-7, with TRBD2 identical over 7 bases. CDR1 and CDR2 (germline): SGHTA, FQGTGA. V shed 1 base, J shed 0 bases, and the junction held 15 bases outside the gene matches. The CDR3 contains 19 residues.

The gene calls are TRBV7-8 and TRBJ2-7, with 8 bases fitting TRBD1. CDR3 length: 15 amino acids. The ends lost 6 bases at V and 2 bases at J; junction bases unmatched: 9. Per germline, CDR1 SGHVS and CDR2 FQNEAQ. CDR3: CASSHTDRGPYEQYF. CDR3 DNA sequence: TGTGCCAGCAGTCATACCGACAGGGGACCCTACGAGCAGTACTTC. The variable domain in full, with the rest retrieved from reference TRBV7-8 and TRBJ2-7, is GAGVSQSPRYKVAKRGQDVALRCDPISGHVSLFWYQQALGQGPEFLTYFQNEAQLDKSGLPSDRFFAERPEGSVSTLKIQRTQQEDSAVYLCASSHTDRGPYEQYFGPGTRLTVT.

This clone was detected once. The chain combines TRBV7-8 with TRBJ2-3; TRBD2 matches at 7 bases. The V gene's germline CDR1 is SGHVS and CDR2 FQNEAQ. This CDR3 has 17 amino acids. The V gene end was trimmed by 1 base and the J gene end by 0 bases; junction bases not matched to a gene: 7. This CDR3 reads CASSLGLAVTSTDTQYF. Here the CDR3 DNA reads TGTGCCAGCAGCTTAGGGCTAGCGGTAACTAGCACAGATACGCAGTATTTT.

This clone was seen just once. The chain recombines TRBV18 with TRBJ2-4; D is unresolved. Trimming took 3 bases from V and 9 from J, leaving 15 bases between them. Germline CDR1 and CDR2: KGHSH and LQKENI. There are 14 residues in the CDR3. CDR3 nucleotides: TGTGCCAGCTCACCGCCCCAAGGTCAGATCATTCAGTACTTC. The encoded protein is CASSPPQGQIIQYF.

The chain links TRBV7-8 to TRBJ2-7; 9 bases match TRBD1. This CDR3 has 17 amino acids. Germline loops: CDR1 SGHVS, CDR2 FQNEAQ. After removal of 2 bases from V and 5 bases from J, the junction contained 13 bases not matched to a gene. Written as DNA, the CDR3 is TGTGCCAGCAGCTTAAGATTCCCGGGACAGGGTATCGACGAGCAGTACTTC. This sequence encodes CASSLRFPGQGIDEQYF.

V is TRBV7-9 and J is TRBJ2-7, with unresolved D. Trimming left V 5 bases short and J 0 bases short, with 5 bases between. Germline loops: CDR1 SEHNR, CDR2 FQNEAQ (reference sequence). The CDR3 totals 12 residues. The CDR3 nucleotides read TGTGCCAGCAGCGCGAGCTCCTACGAGCAGTACTTC. It yields the protein CASSASSYEQYF.

The chain joins TRBV7-9 to TRBJ1-1; tentatively, D is TRBD1 (5 bases). The CDR3 length is 14 residues. Germline V gene sequence: CDR1 SEHNR, CDR2 FQNEAQ (reference sequence). V dropped 3 bases and J dropped 1 base, with 9 bases sitting between them. In DNA form, the CDR3 reads TGTGCCAGCAGCTTCAGGGCGCAGAACACTGAAGCTTTCTTT. The encoded protein is CASSFRAQNTEAFF.

The chain uses TRBV19 and TRBJ2-3; no clear D gene. From germline, CDR1 is LNHDA and CDR2 SQIVND (reference sequence). With 4 bases removed from V and 1 base from J, the gap between germline ends came to 9 bases. The CDR3 extends over 14 amino acids. In DNA form, the CDR3 reads TGTGCCAGTAGTACGACGCCACGCACAGATACGCAGTATTTT. Amino acid sequence: CASSTTPRTDTQYF.

This chain links TRBV2 with TRBJ2-1, with D maybe TRBD1 (5 bases). The CDR3 runs to 15 residues. V lost 6 bases and J 2 bases, leaving 14 bases between the germline ends. Germline lookup yields CDR1 SNHLY and CDR2 FYNNEI. The CDR3: CASRVQGSPYNEQFF. The CDR3 region has the DNA TGTGCCAGCAGAGTTCAGGGATCCCCCTACAATGAGCAGTTCTTC.

The CDR3 DNA reads as TGTGCCAGCAAGGGGACTAGGGTGGATACGCAGTATTTT. Residues: CASKGTRVDTQYF. The J gene is TRBJ2-3, the V gene TRBV7-2; 8 bases line up with TRBD2. The CDR3 length is 13 residues. After removal of 7 bases from V and 6 bases from J, the junction contained 6 bases not matched to a gene. The germline CDR1 and CDR2 sequences are SGHTA and FQGNSA.

The J gene is TRBJ2-7, the V gene TRBV19, with 10 bases aligning to TRBD1. From germline, CDR1 is LNHDA and CDR2 SQIVND (reference sequence). V was pared by 7 bases and J by 5 bases, with 2 bases of the junction left unmatched. This CDR3 region has 12 residues. Written as DNA, the CDR3 is TGTGCCAGTACCGGGACAGGGGACGAGCAGTACTTC. Protein product: CASTGTGDEQYF.

The chain links TRBV4-1 to TRBJ2-3, with 10 bases fitting TRBD2. The CDR3 spans 14 residues. The germline V gene has CDR1 MGHRA and CDR2 YSYEKL. V shed 6 bases, J shed 3 bases, and the junction held 3 bases outside the gene matches. The CDR3 bases are TGCGCCAGCAGTCTTAGCGGGAGGACAGATACGCAGTATTTT. Its protein product is CASSLSGRTDTQYF.

V is TRBV6-4 and J is TRBJ1-6, with D possibly TRBD1 on 5 matching bases. The CDR3 spans 16 residues. CDR1 and CDR2 from the germline V gene are MRHNA and SNTAGT. V shed 6 bases and J shed 1 base, with 13 bases lying between them. CDR3 protein: CASRLTAVSYNSPLHF. CDR3 coding DNA: TGTGCCAGCAGATTGACAGCTGTGTCCTATAATTCACCCCTCCACTTT.